The text below deals with one TCR beta chain. This receptor's antigen is unknown. Per-nucleotide qualities are absent, and no much larger clonotype sits a single base away. Library creation used the immunoSEQ multiplex PCR assay. As for how the authors treated the data: A statistical classification framework was built to diagnose cytomegalovirus status from the catalog of TCR beta chain sequences. TCRdb holds this immuneACCESS table with in-frame rearrangements only. Some clones are missing; in checked studies, unresolved V genes explain under half, and the rest has no known cause. D and trimming were read from the DNA, whereas the V and J calls and clone size are those reported in that table. The sample has roughly 75,000 clones on record, roughly 94% of them singletons. The top ten clones comprise over 2% of the sample. This sample was included in a study of cytomegalovirus exposure and HLA in healthy donors (dated 2017 in TCRdb). Regarding the complete study: According to a later analysis, the approximately 130 validation repertoires were produced on the same platform as the 666 repertoires of the first cohort. A separate validation cohort of 100 to 150 different subjects was used in addition to the 666-subject first cohort. High-throughput TCR immunosequencing, statistical association of individual TCRs with disease status, and machine learning were combined to predict cytomegalovirus infection status. The study aimed to test whether cataloging public T cell receptors could reveal signatures of past pathogen exposure.

General conclusions and limits of the study: In a later analysis, TCRs clustered in the first cohort were found to also tend to co-occur in the approximately 120 validation repertoires, with 85% to 95% of cluster scores above 0. In vitro tests confirmed that three of the cytomegalovirus-associated TCR beta chains recognize cytomegalovirus antigens. It was suggested by the authors that the approach could potentially be generalized to other disease states and immunological phenotypes. In the study, roughly 160 TCR beta chains were listed as associated with cytomegalovirus. In both the original and validation cohorts, the classifier was reported to diagnose cytomegalovirus status with high specificity and sensitivity. Most TCR sequences were seen in very few donors, while some public TCRs were found in many individuals. The validation cohort had no HLA typing available for a later analysis, so co-occurrence within that cohort was assessed over all 130 or so repertoires.

Separate from the approximately 730-subject first cohort, the validation cohort of roughly 120 subjects was the group to which the donors belonged. From its cysteine to its phenylalanine, the CDR3 spans 14 amino acids. The sequence is cut down to CDR3 DNA, 42 bases in frame from base 1. V gives up 4 bases and J gives up 4 bases, and the segment between their germline ends measures 10 bases. The germline V gene sets CDR1 to MGHRA and CDR2 to YSYEKL. The source of this sequence is a young woman in good health and CMV-seronegative. Sequenced sample: PBMCs. The sequence joins TRBV4-1 to TRBJ1-4; too little of a D gene remains to name it. The CDR3 region: CASSPVVLNEKLFF. The DNA reads as follows: TGCGCCAGCAGCCCCGTAGTACTTAATGAAAAACTGTTTTTT.